The 4 T cell receptor beta chains reported below all come from one sample, sequenced in a study of blood T cell repertoires in COVID-19. Clones were read by immunoSEQ multiplex PCR, and TCRdb kept only the in-frame ones, dropping some. The profile shows around 370,000 clones, under 95% of them singletons. Sequenced input: peripheral blood. These receptors were collected from a woman aged 18-29 years who had recovered from COVID-19.

The V and J genes are TRBV7-8 and TRBJ1-1; tentative D call: TRBD1 (5 bases). The CDR3 spans 17 residues. V was pared by 8 bases and J by 2 bases, with 24 bases between. Germline lookup yields CDR1 SGHVS and CDR2 FQNEAQ. In nucleotides, the CDR3 is TGTGCCAGCCAGACGGACAAGGCAGCCCCGGAAAACACTGAAGCTTTCTTT. This gives the protein CASQTDKAAPENTEAFF.

This clone showed up just once. The rearrangement links TRBV10-3 to TRBJ2-1; 11 bases are a match to TRBD2. Looked up from germline, CDR1 is ENHRY and CDR2 is SYGVKD. The CDR3 consists of 16 residues. Trimming removed 0 bases from V and 7 bases from J; junction bases left unmatched: 5. The CDR3 is CAISESSSGRINEQFF. The CDR3 nucleotides read TGTGCCATCAGTGAGTCCTCTAGCGGGAGGATTAATGAGCAGTTCTTC.

V usage is TRBV27 and J usage is TRBJ2-1, with D possibly being TRBD2 (5 bases). The CDR3 is 16 residues long. Germline V gene lookup returns CDR1 MNHEY and CDR2 SMNVEV (reference sequence). The V end was cut by 5 bases, the J end by 2 bases, with 16 bases between. CDR3 loop: CASSARSGVTYNEQFF. The DNA of the CDR3 is TGTGCCAGCAGTGCAAGGAGCGGAGTTACCTACAATGAGCAGTTCTTC.

The chain carries TRBV24-1 and TRBJ2-2; D ambiguous. This CDR3 contains 17 residues. Germline V gene sequence: CDR1 KGHDR, CDR2 SFDVKD. The germline V and J ends were trimmed by 1 base and 1 base, with 12 bases remaining between them. CDR3 DNA sequence: TGTGCCACCAGTGATTTATTTACGCCGGTGAACACCGGGGAGCTGTTTTTT. It codes for CATSDLFTPVNTGELFF.